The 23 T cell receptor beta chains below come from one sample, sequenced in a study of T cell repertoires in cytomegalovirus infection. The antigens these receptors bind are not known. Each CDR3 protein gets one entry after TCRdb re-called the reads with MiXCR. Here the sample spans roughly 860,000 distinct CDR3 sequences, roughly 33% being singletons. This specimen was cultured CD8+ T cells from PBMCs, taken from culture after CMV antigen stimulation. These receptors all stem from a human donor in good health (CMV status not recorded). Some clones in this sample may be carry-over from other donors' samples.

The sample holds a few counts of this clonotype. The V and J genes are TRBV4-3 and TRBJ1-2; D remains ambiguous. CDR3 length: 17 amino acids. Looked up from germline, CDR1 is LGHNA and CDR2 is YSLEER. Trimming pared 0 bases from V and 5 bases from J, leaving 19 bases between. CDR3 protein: CASSQDLAWARGYGYTF. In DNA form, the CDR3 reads TGCGCCAGCAGCCAAGACCTCGCGTGGGCCCGAGGATATGGCTACACCTTC.

The CDR3 loop reads CASSYGDRSNQPQHF. The CDR3 DNA follows: TGTGCCAGCAGTTACGGGGACCGCAGCAATCAGCCCCAGCATTTT. V gene TRBV6-2 or TRBV6-3 combines with J gene TRBJ1-5; D possibly corresponds to TRBD1 (5 bases). Trimming stripped 2 bases from V and 1 base from J, with 9 bases between. Germline assignment: CDR1 MNHEY and CDR2 SVGEGT. The CDR3 runs 15 residues.

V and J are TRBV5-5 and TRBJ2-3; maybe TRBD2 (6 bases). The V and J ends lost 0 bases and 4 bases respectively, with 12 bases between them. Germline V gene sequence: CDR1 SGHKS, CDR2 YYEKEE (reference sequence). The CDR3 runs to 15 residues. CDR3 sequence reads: CASSLELGGPDTQYF. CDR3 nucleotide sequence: TGTGCCAGCAGCTTGGAACTCGGGGGTCCAGATACGCAGTATTTT.

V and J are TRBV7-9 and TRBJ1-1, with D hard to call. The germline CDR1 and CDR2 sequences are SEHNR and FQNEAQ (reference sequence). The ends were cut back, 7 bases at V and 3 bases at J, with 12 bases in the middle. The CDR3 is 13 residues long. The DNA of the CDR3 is TGTGCCAGCACCCCCAGACTGGACACTGAAGCTTTCTTT. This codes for CASTPRLDTEAFF.

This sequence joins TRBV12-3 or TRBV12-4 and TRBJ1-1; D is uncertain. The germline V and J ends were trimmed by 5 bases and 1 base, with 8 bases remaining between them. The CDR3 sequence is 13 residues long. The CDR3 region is CASSRRSNTEAFF. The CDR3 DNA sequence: TGTGCCAGCAGTAGAAGGTCGAACACTGAAGCTTTCTTT.

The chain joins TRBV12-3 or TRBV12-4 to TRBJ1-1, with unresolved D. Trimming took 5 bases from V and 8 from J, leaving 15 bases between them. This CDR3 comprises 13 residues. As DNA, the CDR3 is TGTGCCAGCAGTGATGCCCCGTCCCCAGAAGCTTTCTTT. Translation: CASSDAPSPEAFF.

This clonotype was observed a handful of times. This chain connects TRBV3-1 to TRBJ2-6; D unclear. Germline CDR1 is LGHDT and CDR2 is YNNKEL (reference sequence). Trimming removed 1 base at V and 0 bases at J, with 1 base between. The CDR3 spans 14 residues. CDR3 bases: TGTGCCAGCAGCCAAGTCTCTGGGGCCAACGTCCTGACTTTC. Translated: CASSQVSGANVLTF.

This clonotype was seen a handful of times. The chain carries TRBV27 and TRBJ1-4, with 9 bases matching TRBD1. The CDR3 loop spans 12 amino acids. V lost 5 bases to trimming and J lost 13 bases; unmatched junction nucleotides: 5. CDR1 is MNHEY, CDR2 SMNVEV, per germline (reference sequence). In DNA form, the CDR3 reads TGTGCCAGCAGTGAATACAGGGGGCGACTGTTTTTT. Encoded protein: CASSEYRGRLFF.

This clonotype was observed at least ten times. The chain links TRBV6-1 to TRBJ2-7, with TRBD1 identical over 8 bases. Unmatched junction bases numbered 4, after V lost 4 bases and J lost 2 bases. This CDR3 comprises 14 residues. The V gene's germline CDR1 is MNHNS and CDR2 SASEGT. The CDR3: CASSVGQETYEQYF. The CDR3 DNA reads TGTGCCAGCAGTGTGGGACAGGAGACCTACGAGCAGTACTTC.

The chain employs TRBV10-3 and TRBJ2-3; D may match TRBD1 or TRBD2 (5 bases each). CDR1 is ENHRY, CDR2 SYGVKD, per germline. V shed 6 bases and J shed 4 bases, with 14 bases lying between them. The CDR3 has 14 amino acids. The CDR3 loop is CAISQPRGADTQYF. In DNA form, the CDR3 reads TGTGCCATCAGCCAGCCCCGAGGGGCAGATACGCAGTATTTT.

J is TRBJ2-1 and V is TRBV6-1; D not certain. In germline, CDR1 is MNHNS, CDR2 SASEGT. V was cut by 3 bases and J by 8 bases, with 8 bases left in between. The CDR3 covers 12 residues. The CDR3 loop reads CASSESADEQFF. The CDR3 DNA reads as TGTGCCAGCAGTGAGTCGGCGGATGAGCAGTTCTTC.

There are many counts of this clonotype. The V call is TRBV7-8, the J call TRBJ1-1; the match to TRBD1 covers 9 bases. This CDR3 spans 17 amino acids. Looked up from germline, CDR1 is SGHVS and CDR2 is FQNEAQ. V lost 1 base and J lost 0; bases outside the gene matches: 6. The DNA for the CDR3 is TGTGCCAGCAGCTTAGTCCGGACAGGGGCCATGAACACTGAAGCTTTCTTT. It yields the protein CASSLVRTGAMNTEAFF.

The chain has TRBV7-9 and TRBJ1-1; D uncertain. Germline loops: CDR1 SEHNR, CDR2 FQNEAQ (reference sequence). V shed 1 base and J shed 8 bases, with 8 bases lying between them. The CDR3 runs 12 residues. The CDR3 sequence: CASSLGLKEAFF. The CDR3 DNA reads TGTGCCAGCAGCTTAGGCCTTAAAGAAGCTTTCTTT. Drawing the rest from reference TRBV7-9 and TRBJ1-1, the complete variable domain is DTGVSQNPRHKITKRGQNVTFRCDPISEHNRLYWYRQTLGQGPEFLTYFQNEAQLEKSRLLSDRFSAERPKGSFSTLEIQRTEQGDSAMYLCASSLGLKEAFFGQGTRLTVV.

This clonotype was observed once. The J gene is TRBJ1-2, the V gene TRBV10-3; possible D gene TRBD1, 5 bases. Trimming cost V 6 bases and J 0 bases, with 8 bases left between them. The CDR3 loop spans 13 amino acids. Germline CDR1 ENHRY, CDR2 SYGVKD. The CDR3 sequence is CAIRTGPNYGYTF. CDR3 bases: TGTGCCATCAGAACAGGACCTAACTATGGCTACACCTTC.

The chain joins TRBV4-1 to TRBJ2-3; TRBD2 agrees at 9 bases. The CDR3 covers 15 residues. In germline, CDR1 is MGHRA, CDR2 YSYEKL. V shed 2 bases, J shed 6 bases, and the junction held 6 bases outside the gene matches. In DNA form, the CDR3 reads TGCGCCAGCAGCCAATTTAGCGGGGGCGCGGATACGCAGTATTTT. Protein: CASSQFSGGADTQYF.

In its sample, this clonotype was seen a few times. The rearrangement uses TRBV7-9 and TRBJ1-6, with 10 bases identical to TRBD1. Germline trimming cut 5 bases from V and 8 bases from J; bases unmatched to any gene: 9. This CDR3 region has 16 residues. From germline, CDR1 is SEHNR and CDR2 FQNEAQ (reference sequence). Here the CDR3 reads CASSPDRGPGDSPLHF. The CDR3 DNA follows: TGTGCCAGCAGCCCCGACAGGGGGCCCGGCGATTCACCCCTCCACTTT.

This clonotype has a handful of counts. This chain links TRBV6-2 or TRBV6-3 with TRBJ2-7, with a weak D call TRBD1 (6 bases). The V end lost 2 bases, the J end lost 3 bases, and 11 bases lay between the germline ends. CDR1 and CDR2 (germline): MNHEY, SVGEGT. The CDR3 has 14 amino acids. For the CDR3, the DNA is TGTGCCAGCAGTTACAACAGGGTCAGCTACGAGCAGTACGTC. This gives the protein CASSYNRVSYEQYV.

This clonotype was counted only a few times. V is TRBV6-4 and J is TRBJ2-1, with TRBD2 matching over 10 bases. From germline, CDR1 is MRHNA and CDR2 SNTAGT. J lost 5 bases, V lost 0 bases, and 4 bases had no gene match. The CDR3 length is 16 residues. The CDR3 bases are TGTGCCAGCAGTGACTCTAGCGGGGGGCCCAACAATGAGCAGTTCTTC. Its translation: CASSDSSGGPNNEQFF.

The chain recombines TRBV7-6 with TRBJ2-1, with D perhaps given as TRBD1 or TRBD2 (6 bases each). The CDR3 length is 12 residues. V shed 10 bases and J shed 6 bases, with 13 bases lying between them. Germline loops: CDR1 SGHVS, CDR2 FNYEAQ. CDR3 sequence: CATGGRANEQFF. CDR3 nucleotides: TGTGCCACCGGGGGCCGGGCCAATGAGCAGTTCTTC.

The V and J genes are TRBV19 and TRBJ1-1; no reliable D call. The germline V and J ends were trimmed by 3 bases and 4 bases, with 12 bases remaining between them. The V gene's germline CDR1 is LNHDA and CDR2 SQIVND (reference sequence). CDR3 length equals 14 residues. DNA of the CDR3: TGTGCCAGTAGTATGGGCCCCGAGGGCACTGAAGCTTTCTTT. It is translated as CASSMGPEGTEAFF.

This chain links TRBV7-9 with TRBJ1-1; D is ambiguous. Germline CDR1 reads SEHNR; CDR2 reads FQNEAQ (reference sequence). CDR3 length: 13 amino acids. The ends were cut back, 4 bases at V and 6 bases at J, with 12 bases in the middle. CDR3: CASSSPRPPEAFF. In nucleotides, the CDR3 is TGTGCCAGCAGCTCCCCCCGTCCGCCTGAAGCTTTCTTT.

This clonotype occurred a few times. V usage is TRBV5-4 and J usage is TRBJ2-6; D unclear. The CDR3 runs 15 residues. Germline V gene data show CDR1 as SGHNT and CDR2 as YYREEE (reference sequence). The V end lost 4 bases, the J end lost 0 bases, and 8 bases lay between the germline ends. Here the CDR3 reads CASSDISSGANVLTF. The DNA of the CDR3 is TGTGCCAGCAGCGATATCTCCTCTGGGGCCAACGTCCTGACTTTC.

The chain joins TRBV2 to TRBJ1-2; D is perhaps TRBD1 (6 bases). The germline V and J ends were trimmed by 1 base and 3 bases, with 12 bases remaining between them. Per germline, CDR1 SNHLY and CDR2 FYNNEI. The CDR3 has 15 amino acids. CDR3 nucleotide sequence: TGTGCCAGCAGTGAAGAAATACAGGGCGACTATGGCTACACCTTC. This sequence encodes CASSEEIQGDYGYTF.